The 23 T cell receptor beta chains below all came from one sample that was sequenced in a study of radiotherapy plus CTLA-4 blockade in lung cancer. The table came from immunoSEQ multiplex PCR; TCRdb's copy has only in-frame clones and leaves some out. This table has 25,000 to 35,000 clones, roughly 70% appearing once. The starting material was peripheral blood, obtained from a patient treated with radiotherapy plus ipilimumab. The receptors were sampled from a human donor with non-small cell lung cancer whose response to radiotherapy plus ipilimumab could not be evaluated.

The genes are TRBV2 and TRBJ1-3; no reliable D call. Trimming stripped 2 bases from V and 4 bases from J, with 3 bases between. The CDR3 has 12 amino acids. Germline V lookup: CDR1 SNHLY, CDR2 FYNNEI. CDR3 protein: CASSETGNTIYF. CDR3 sequence (DNA): TGTGCCAGCAGTGAAACAGGAAACACCATATATTTT.

V is TRBV2 and J is TRBJ1-6, with no clear D. The CDR3 loop spans 13 amino acids. Germline V gene lookup returns CDR1 SNHLY and CDR2 FYNNEI. V was clipped by 7 bases and J by 8 bases, with 12 bases between them. The chain's CDR3 is CASNGERDSPLHF. The CDR3 coding sequence is TGTGCCAGCAACGGGGAGAGGGATTCACCCCTCCACTTT.

Note on this clone: The same CDR3 also results from other DNA sequences found in this sample. V is TRBV5-1 and J is TRBJ2-7, with TRBD2 identical over 9 bases. The CDR3 sequence is 15 residues long. Germline V gene lookup returns CDR1 SGHRS and CDR2 YFSETQ. With V trimmed by 4 bases and J by 3 bases, 8 bases remained unmatched. The CDR3 sequence: CASSLGGRDYYEQYF. The DNA for the CDR3 is TGCGCCAGCAGCCTCGGCGGGAGGGATTACTACGAGCAGTACTTC.

This clone was detected once. The genes are TRBV19 and TRBJ2-1, with 9 bases that match TRBD1. V gave up 6 bases and J gave up 2 bases; unmatched junction bases: 8. The CDR3 length is 16 residues. The V gene's germline CDR1 is LNHDA and CDR2 SQIVND (reference sequence). CDR3 protein: CASRRRTGETYNEQFF. CDR3 nucleotide sequence: TGTGCCAGTAGACGGAGGACAGGGGAAACCTACAATGAGCAGTTCTTC.

The chain carries TRBV7-2 and TRBJ2-7, with D tentatively TRBD1 (6 bases). The CDR3 covers 14 residues. V was trimmed by 5 bases and J by 3 bases, leaving 14 bases between them. The V gene's germline CDR1 is SGHTA and CDR2 FQGNSA. The CDR3 spells CASSPIGQNYEQYF. CDR3 sequence (DNA): TGTGCCAGCAGCCCGATCGGACAGAACTACGAGCAGTACTTC.

This clone was recorded a few times. The chain combines TRBV7-2 with TRBJ2-1; perhaps TRBD2 as D (5 bases). Per the germline V gene, CDR1 is SGHTA and CDR2 is FQGNSA. The length of the CDR3 is 16 residues. V was clipped by 5 bases and J by 0 bases, with 14 bases between them. The CDR3 reads CASSPQRRNSYNEQFF. For the CDR3, the DNA is TGTGCCAGCAGCCCGCAGCGGAGAAACTCCTACAATGAGCAGTTCTTC.

The rearrangement joins TRBV5-3 to TRBJ2-5; 7 nucleotides align to TRBD2. TRBV5-3 is designated an ORF whose function remains uncertain. This CDR3 comprises 17 residues. After removal of 2 bases from V and 3 bases from J, the junction contained 13 bases not matched to a gene. CDR3: CARSLSGRVGGEETQYF. In DNA, the CDR3 is TGTGCCAGAAGCTTATCAGGGAGGGTGGGAGGGGAAGAGACCCAGTACTTC.

The CDR3 sequence: CASSAGLAGNNEQFF. CDR3 nucleotides: TGCGCCAGCAGCGCGGGACTAGCGGGGAACAATGAGCAGTTCTTC. The V call is TRBV5-1, the J call TRBJ2-1, with TRBD2 matching over 13 bases. The CDR3 is 15 residues long. Trimming removed 4 bases from V and 5 bases from J; junction bases left unmatched: 3. The germline V gene encodes CDR1 SGHRS and CDR2 YFSETQ. Full variable domain (remainder filled in from reference TRBV5-1 and TRBJ2-1): KAGVTQTPRYLIKTRGQQVTLSCSPISGHRSVSWYQQTPGQGLQFLFEYFSETQRNKGNFPGRFSGRQFSNSRSEMNVSTLELGDSALYLCASSAGLAGNNEQFFGPGTRLTVL.

This clone was observed a few times. This CDR3 is CASNSGQGYEQYF. CDR3 DNA: TGTGCCAGCAATTCCGGACAGGGCTACGAGCAGTACTTC. This chain links TRBV2 with TRBJ2-7; 8 nucleotides match TRBD1. The CDR3 runs 13 residues. V shed 7 bases, J shed 3 bases, and the junction held 5 bases outside the gene matches. CDR1 and CDR2 from the germline V gene are SNHLY and FYNNEI.

The chain combines TRBV5-6 with TRBJ2-6; 14 bases map to TRBD2. The CDR3 contains 17 residues. V dropped 4 bases and J dropped 0; count of bases not matched to a gene: 0. The germline V gene encodes CDR1 SGHDT and CDR2 YYEEEE. The CDR3 sequence is CASSGTSGSSGANVLTF. Here the CDR3 DNA reads TGTGCCAGCAGCGGGACTAGCGGGAGCTCTGGGGCCAACGTCCTGACTTTC.

The chain recombines TRBV5-6 with TRBJ2-5; 8 nucleotides agree with TRBD1. The trim removed 4 bases at V and 5 bases at J, leaving 10 bases unmatched. CDR1 is SGHDT and CDR2 is YYEEEE in the germline V gene. CDR3 length: 15 residues. The CDR3: CASSPTGGSRETQYF. CDR3 bases: TGTGCCAGCAGCCCCACAGGGGGGAGTAGGGAGACCCAGTACTTC.

The chain is built from TRBV6-6 and TRBJ1-2; perhaps TRBD1 as D (5 bases). The CDR3 has 15 residues. Germline values: CDR1 MNHNY, CDR2 SVGAGI (reference sequence). V shed 6 bases and J shed 5 bases, with 19 bases lying between them. The CDR3 loop is CASRARRGGRYGYTF. The CDR3 nucleotides are TGTGCCAGCAGAGCACGCCGGGGGGGTCGTTATGGCTACACCTTC.

The chain combines TRBV2 with TRBJ2-1; 8 bases are shared with TRBD2. CDR3 length: 15 residues. The V segment lost 8 bases and the J segment 0 bases; nucleotides outside the gene matches: 6. CDR1 and CDR2 from the germline V gene are SNHLY and FYNNEI. The CDR3 bases are TGTGCCAGCCAAACCAGCGGGAGCTCCTACAATGAGCAGTTCTTC. Its translation is CASQTSGSSYNEQFF.

The rearrangement uses TRBV28 and TRBJ2-7; 9 bases are shared with TRBD1. Unmatched junction bases numbered 7, after V lost 3 bases and J lost 7 bases. Germline values: CDR1 MDHEN, CDR2 SYDVKM. This CDR3 region has 14 residues. The CDR3: CASSLGTGWREQYF. The CDR3 DNA reads as TGTGCCAGCAGTTTGGGGACAGGGTGGAGGGAGCAGTACTTC.

In its sample, this clone was seen a few times. The chain combines TRBV5-6 with TRBJ1-4; D perhaps matches TRBD1 (5 bases). Trimming removed 2 bases from V and 12 bases from J, with 11 bases in between. This CDR3 comprises 12 residues. Per the germline V gene, CDR1 is SGHDT and CDR2 is YYEEEE. CDR3 protein: CASSFRGPQLFF. Here the CDR3 DNA reads TGTGCCAGCAGCTTTAGGGGCCCGCAACTGTTTTTT.

This clone appeared a few times. The chain joins TRBV29-1 to TRBJ1-6; D is undetermined. The germline V gene has CDR1 SQVTM and CDR2 ANQGSEA. This CDR3 region has 13 residues. The V and J ends lost 3 bases and 7 bases respectively, with 10 bases between them. The CDR3 coding sequence is TGCAGCGTTGAGGTGGCAGAAAATTCACCCCTCCACTTT. Translated: CSVEVAENSPLHF.

This clone was seen only a few times. The chain employs TRBV5-4 and TRBJ2-7, with 7 bases lining up with TRBD2. CDR1 is SGHNT, CDR2 YYREEE, per germline (reference sequence). The CDR3 contains 16 residues. J lost 4 bases, V lost 4 bases, and 14 bases had no gene match. CDR3 DNA: TGTGCCAGCAGCCGATTGGGGCGGGGGAGCGGGTACGAGCAGTACTTC. Protein product: CASSRLGRGSGYEQYF.

The V and J genes are TRBV27 and TRBJ1-2; D unresolved. There are 16 residues in the CDR3. Looked up from germline, CDR1 is MNHEY and CDR2 is SMNVEV (reference sequence). Trimming took 0 bases from V and 0 from J, leaving 11 bases between them. CDR3 in amino acids: CASSLSRVATNYGYTF. The CDR3 DNA sequence: TGTGCCAGCAGTTTATCTCGGGTGGCGACTAACTATGGCTACACCTTC.

The chain joins TRBV7-2 to TRBJ2-7; 10 nucleotides match TRBD2. Germline assignment: CDR1 SGHTA and CDR2 FQGNSA. Losses at the gene ends were 3 bases for V and 5 bases for J; bases not matched to a gene: 7. The CDR3 covers 15 residues. In DNA form, the CDR3 reads TGTGCCAGCAGCTTGTTGCTAGCGGGAGTCGACGAGCAGTACTTC. Translated, it gives CASSLLLAGVDEQYF.

V usage is TRBV7-8 and J usage is TRBJ1-1; D gene ambiguous. Trimming took off 1 base at V and 1 base at J, with 4 bases between the two ends. This CDR3 has 13 amino acids. Germline CDR1 and CDR2: SGHVS and FQNEAQ. CDR3 amino acids: CASSLVRNTEAFF. CDR3 DNA: TGTGCCAGCAGCTTAGTGCGGAACACTGAAGCTTTCTTT.

The chain couples TRBV28 to TRBJ2-7; 10 nucleotides agree with TRBD1. Per germline, CDR1 MDHEN and CDR2 SYDVKM. This CDR3 contains 14 residues. V was clipped by 5 bases and J by 4 bases; unmatched bases: 5. The CDR3 region has the DNA TGTGCCAGCAGTGTCCCGGGACAGGGGTACGAGCAGTACTTC. Its translation is CASSVPGQGYEQYF.

The V gene is TRBV5-1, the J gene TRBJ1-1, with 7 bases that match TRBD1. V lost 5 bases to trimming and J lost 8 bases; unmatched junction nucleotides: 6. Looked up from germline, CDR1 is SGHRS and CDR2 is YFSETQ. The CDR3 is 12 amino acids. This CDR3 reads CASRTGQAEAFF. Written as DNA, the CDR3 is TGCGCCAGCAGGACCGGACAGGCAGAAGCTTTCTTT.

The rearrangement uses TRBV7-2 and TRBJ1-2; D may be TRBD1 (6 bases). V lost 7 bases and J 8 bases, leaving 20 bases between the germline ends. Germline CDR1 and CDR2: SGHTA and FQGNSA. CDR3 length: 14 amino acids. CDR3 amino acids: CASTLTRGASGYTF. DNA of the CDR3: TGTGCCAGCACCCTTACCAGGGGCGCATCCGGCTACACCTTC.